The 8 T cell receptor beta chains below come from one sample, sequenced in a study of shared clonotypes between healthy human individuals. Repertoires were generated with immunoSEQ multiplex PCR, while TCRdb's copy carries only in-frame clones and drops some. The profile shows about 590,000 clones, about 95% of them singletons. Naive CD8 cells lacked CD45RO, underwent positive selection for CCR7 and left out terminally differentiated effector memory CD45RA+ cells. Specimen: naive CD8+ T cells sorted from blood. All receptors come from a woman in her thirties in good health.

This chain connects TRBV19 to TRBJ2-7; perhaps D is TRBD1 or TRBD2 (5 bases each). Per germline, CDR1 LNHDA and CDR2 SQIVND (reference sequence). Trimming pared 9 bases from V and 9 bases from J, leaving 15 bases between. The CDR3 is 11 amino acids. The CDR3 coding sequence is TGTGCCAGCTCCTCGTGGGACGGGCAGTACTTC. Amino acid sequence: CASSSWDGQYF.

The V call is TRBV7-8, the J call TRBJ2-1; 9 nucleotides line up with TRBD2. V trimming: 2 bases; J trimming: 0 bases; junction bases outside the gene matches: 2. The CDR3 length is 16 residues. CDR1 is SGHVS and CDR2 is FQNEAQ in the germline V gene. DNA of the CDR3: TGTGCCAGCAGCTTAACACTAGCGGGCTCCTACAATGAGCAGTTCTTC. This codes for CASSLTLAGSYNEQFF.

This chain links TRBV2 with TRBJ2-5; 9 nucleotides agree with TRBD2. V trimming: 4 bases; J trimming: 4 bases; junction bases outside the gene matches: 7. Germline assignment: CDR1 SNHLY and CDR2 FYNNEI. The CDR3 is 15 residues long. The CDR3 DNA reads TGTGCCAGCAGTGTTTGGTCTAGCGGGACAGAGACCCAGTACTTC. Translated, it gives CASSVWSSGTETQYF.

CDR3 coding DNA: TGTGCCAGCAGCTTTTGGGATACCGATGGCTACACCTTC. It codes for CASSFWDTDGYTF. This rearrangement joins TRBV7-2 to TRBJ1-2; no clear D gene. The germline V gene encodes CDR1 SGHTA and CDR2 FQGNSA. The CDR3 contains 13 residues. The V and J ends lost 3 bases and 6 bases respectively, with 11 bases between them.

CDR3 DNA sequence: TGCAGCGTTACCCGGGACTCCTACAATGAGCAGTTCTTC. It translates to CSVTRDSYNEQFF. This chain links TRBV29-1 with TRBJ2-1; weak D call: TRBD2 (5 bases). CDR3 length equals 13 residues. Trimming shortened V by 5 bases and J by 0 bases, and 8 bases separated the two germline ends. CDR1 is SQVTM and CDR2 is ANQGSEA in the germline V gene.

The chain recombines TRBV28 with TRBJ1-5; D not certain. CDR1 MDHEN and CDR2 SYDVKM come from the germline V gene. The CDR3 is 13 residues long. Trimming stripped 6 bases from V and 5 bases from J, with 11 bases between. The CDR3 DNA follows: TGTGCCAGCAGACTCGGGTGGGATCAGCCCCAGCATTTT. It yields the protein CASRLGWDQPQHF.

The DNA for the CDR3 is TGTGCCAGCAGTGATGATGGCGGGACCACCGGGGAGCTGTTTTTT. Protein sequence: CASSDDGGTTGELFF. The J gene is TRBJ2-2, the V gene TRBV2; D possibly corresponds to TRBD2 (6 bases). Trimming took 3 bases from V and 4 from J, leaving 12 bases between them. Germline V CDR1 and CDR2: SNHLY, FYNNEI. The CDR3 has 15 amino acids.

The rearrangement uses TRBV29-1 and TRBJ1-2, with D tentatively TRBD1 (6 bases). Looked up from germline, CDR1 is SQVTM and CDR2 is ANQGSEA. The CDR3 contains 18 residues. Trimming pared 6 bases from V and 2 bases from J, leaving 28 bases between. CDR3 nucleotide sequence: TGCAGCGTAGATGAACAATCTGGGGGCCAGTATTTAAACTATGGCTACACCTTC. Amino acid sequence: CSVDEQSGGQYLNYGYTF.